Presented here are 15 T cell receptor beta chains from one specimen sequenced in a study of blood T cell repertoires in COVID-19. Only in-frame clones appear in the TCRdb table, and some are missing; sequencing was by immunoSEQ multiplex PCR. This table holds about 440,000 clones, about nine tenths found once. Input material: peripheral blood. These receptor sequences come from a woman aged 50 to 60 with COVID-19, enrolled during active disease.

The J gene is TRBJ1-1, the V gene TRBV10-3; 9 nucleotides agree with TRBD1. The CDR3 is 15 residues long. J was trimmed by 5 bases and V by 6 bases; bases with no gene match: 10. In germline, CDR1 is ENHRY, CDR2 SYGVKD. CDR3 sequence reads: CAIRPQGQGGTEAFF. The CDR3 coding sequence is TGTGCCATCAGACCCCAGGGACAGGGAGGAACTGAAGCTTTCTTT.

The J gene is TRBJ1-3, the V gene TRBV12-3 or TRBV12-4; tentatively, D is TRBD1 (5 bases). Trimming pared 3 bases from V and 7 bases from J, leaving 10 bases between. The CDR3 spans 13 residues. CDR3 sequence: CASSLGPGNTIYF. The DNA of the CDR3 is TGTGCCAGCAGTTTGGGCCCAGGGAACACCATATATTTT.

This chain joins TRBV6-5 and TRBJ1-5; 7 bases are shared with TRBD1. The CDR3 length is 16 residues. Germline CDR1 is MNHEY and CDR2 is SVGAGI. Trimming cost V 2 bases and J 3 bases; bases outside gene matches: 7. The CDR3: CASSYNGQVLNQPQHF. CDR3 bases: TGTGCCAGCAGTTACAACGGACAGGTCCTCAATCAGCCCCAGCATTTT.

DNA for the CDR3: TGTGCCAGTAGTTCCGGGACAATGGATGGGGCGACTGAAGCTTTCTTT. As protein: CASSSGTMDGATEAFF. This chain joins TRBV19 and TRBJ1-1, with D possibly being TRBD1 (6 bases). V lost 5 bases to trimming and J lost 5 bases, with 21 bases between them. The germline gives CDR1 LNHDA, CDR2 SQIVND (reference sequence). The CDR3 is 16 amino acids.

V and J are TRBV28 and TRBJ1-1; TRBD1 agrees at 8 bases. This CDR3 is 14 amino acids long. Germline V CDR1 and CDR2: MDHEN, SYDVKM. Trimming removed 7 bases from V and 4 bases from J; junction bases left unmatched: 8. CDR3 DNA sequence: TGTGCCAGCAAAGACAGGGGAGGGGTCACTGAAGCTTTCTTT. It specifies CASKDRGGVTEAFF.

The chain has TRBV6-2 or TRBV6-3 and TRBJ1-6, with a weak D call TRBD1 (5 bases). This CDR3 spans 16 amino acids. Germline lookup yields CDR1 MNHEY and CDR2 SVGEGT. With 0 bases removed from V and 9 bases from J, the gap between germline ends came to 15 bases. The CDR3 spells CASSYSGGDGSSPLHF. In DNA form, the CDR3 reads TGTGCCAGCAGTTACTCGGGGGGGGATGGGAGTTCACCCCTCCACTTT.

The chain links TRBV28 to TRBJ1-2; the D is unclear. Between the trimmed V and J ends, which lost 3 bases and 5 bases, there was a span of 16 bases. Germline CDR1 and CDR2: MDHEN and SYDVKM. There are 15 residues in the CDR3. The CDR3 nucleotides are TGTGCCAGCAGTTTTCCACCCGCGGCAGCGTATGGCTACACCTTC. This gives the protein CASSFPPAAAYGYTF.

This sequence joins TRBV11-2 and TRBJ2-3; 9 nucleotides agree with TRBD2. This CDR3 region has 15 residues. V lost 2 bases to trimming and J lost 4 bases; unmatched junction nucleotides: 4. Germline lookup yields CDR1 SGHAT and CDR2 FQNNGV. CDR3 sequence: CASSLRGGAPDTQYF. Written as DNA, the CDR3 is TGTGCCAGCAGCTTACGCGGGGGGGCCCCAGATACGCAGTATTTT.

The gene calls are TRBV9 and TRBJ2-6, with 8 bases matching TRBD2. V lost 3 bases and J lost 4; bases outside the gene matches: 6. The CDR3 is 16 residues long. Germline CDR1 reads SGDLS; CDR2 reads YYNGEE. The CDR3 loop is CASSAGGASGANVLTF. The CDR3 DNA reads TGTGCCAGCAGCGCCGGGGGGGCGTCAGGGGCCAACGTCCTGACTTTC. Filled out from reference TRBV9 and TRBJ2-6, the complete variable domain reads DSGVTQTPKHLITATGQRVTLRCSPRSGDLSVYWYQQSLDQGLQFLIQYYNGEERAKGNILERFSAQQFPDLHSELNLSSLELGDSALYFCASSAGGASGANVLTFGAGSRLTVL.

The chain links TRBV21-1 to TRBJ1-1. TRBV21-1 is a recognized pseudogene. The CDR3 length is 15 residues. CDR3 region: CASSPRPLFNTEAFF. The CDR3 nucleotides are TGTGCCAGCAGCCCCCGTCCCCTATTTAACACTGAAGCTTTCTTT.

The CDR3 protein is CASSERQGIDSPLHF. The CDR3 nucleotides are TGTGCCAGCAGCGAACGACAGGGTATTGATTCACCCCTCCACTTT. The chain is built from TRBV3-1 (or the pseudogene TRBV3-2) and TRBJ1-6, with 7 nucleotides matching TRBD1. The germline gives CDR1 LGHDT, CDR2 YNNKEL (reference sequence). V shed 5 bases and J 8 bases; nucleotides not matched to a gene: 9. The CDR3 extends over 15 amino acids.

The chain uses TRBV5-6 and TRBJ1-3, with a possible D match to TRBD1 (5 bases). V lost 1 base, J lost 4 bases, and 9 bases lay in between. Germline lookup yields CDR1 SGHDT and CDR2 YYEEEE. CDR3 length: 14 residues. DNA of the CDR3: TGTGCCAGCAGCTTGTGGGGCGGAGGAAACACCATATATTTT. It translates to CASSLWGGGNTIYF.

This chain links TRBV5-1 with TRBJ1-1; 7 bases line up with TRBD1. CDR3 length equals 14 residues. Germline values: CDR1 SGHRS, CDR2 YFSETQ. Trimming at V came to 1 base and at J to 4 bases, leaving 4 bases not matched to a gene. The CDR3 loop reads CASSLTRGRTEAFF. The CDR3 region has the DNA TGCGCCAGCAGCTTGACGAGGGGGCGCACTGAAGCTTTCTTT.

The genes are TRBV10-3 and TRBJ1-2; 12 positions agree with TRBD1. Looked up from germline, CDR1 is ENHRY and CDR2 is SYGVKD. The CDR3 consists of 16 residues. The ends lost 0 bases at V and 8 bases at J; junction bases unmatched: 7. CDR3 in amino acids: CAISESTGQGAEGYTF. CDR3 DNA sequence: TGTGCCATCAGTGAGTCGACGGGACAGGGGGCTGAAGGCTACACCTTC.

CDR3 bases: TGTGCCAGCAGCCGTGGAGCCCACCCCACTGAAGCTTTCTTT. It translates to CASSRGAHPTEAFF. The rearrangement joins TRBV7-3 to TRBJ1-1; D not certain. Trimming took 5 bases from V and 4 from J, leaving 14 bases between them. Germline-derived CDR1 and CDR2 are SGHTA and FQGTGA. There are 14 residues in the CDR3.